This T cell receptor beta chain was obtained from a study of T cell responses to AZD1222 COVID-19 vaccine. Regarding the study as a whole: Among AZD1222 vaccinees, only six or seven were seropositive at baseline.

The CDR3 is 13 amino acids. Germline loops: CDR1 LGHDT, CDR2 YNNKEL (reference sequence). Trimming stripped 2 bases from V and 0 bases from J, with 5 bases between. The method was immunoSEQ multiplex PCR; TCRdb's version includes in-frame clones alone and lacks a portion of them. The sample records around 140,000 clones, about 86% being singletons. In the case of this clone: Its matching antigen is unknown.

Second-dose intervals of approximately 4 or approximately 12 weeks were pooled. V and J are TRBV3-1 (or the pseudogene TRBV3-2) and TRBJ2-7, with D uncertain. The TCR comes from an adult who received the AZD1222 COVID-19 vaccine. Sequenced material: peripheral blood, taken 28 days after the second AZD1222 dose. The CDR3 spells CASSQSFSYEQYF. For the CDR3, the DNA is TGTGCCAGCAGCCAAAGCTTCTCCTACGAGCAGTACTTC.